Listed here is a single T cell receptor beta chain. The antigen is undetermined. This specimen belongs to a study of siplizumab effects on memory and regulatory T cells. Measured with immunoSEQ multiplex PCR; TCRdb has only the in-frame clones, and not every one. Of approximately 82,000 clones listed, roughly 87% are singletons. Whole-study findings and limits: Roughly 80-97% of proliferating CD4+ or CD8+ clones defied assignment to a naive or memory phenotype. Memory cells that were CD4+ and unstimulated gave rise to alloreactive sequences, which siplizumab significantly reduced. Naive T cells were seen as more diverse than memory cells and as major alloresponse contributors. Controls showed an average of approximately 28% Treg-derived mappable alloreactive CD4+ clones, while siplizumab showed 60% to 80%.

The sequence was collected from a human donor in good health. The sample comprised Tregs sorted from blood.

The CDR3 DNA reads as TGTGCCAGCAGTCTCGACCCAGCTTTCTTT. This gives the protein CASSLDPAFF. This chain joins TRBV2 and TRBJ1-1; D call uncertain. The CDR3 length is 10 residues. Germline V lookup: CDR1 SNHLY, CDR2 FYNNEI. Trimming shortened V by 5 bases and J by 10 bases, and 8 bases separated the two germline ends.